This T cell receptor (beta chain) emerged from a study of T cell repertoires in cytomegalovirus infection. Study as a whole: Use of recently identified HLA-C-restricted and well-studied HLA-B-restricted CMV epitopes was part of the study.

This clonotype has a handful of counts. Antigen unknown. TCRdb reanalysed the reads using MiXCR and keeps one entry per CDR3 protein. Of 700,000 to 900,000 distinct CDR3 sequences in the sample, under 35% were seen once. The material was cultured CD8+ T cells from PBMCs, obtained from culture after CMV antigen stimulation. This sequence originates from a human donor in good health (CMV status not recorded). Some clones in this sample may be carry-over from other donors' samples.

CDR3 amino acids: CASSLSGRSIYNEQFF. The CDR3 DNA follows: TGTGCCAGCAGCTTATCCGGCCGTTCAATCTACAATGAGCAGTTCTTC. The chain recombines TRBV7-2 with TRBJ2-1; D remains ambiguous. Trimming removed 2 bases from V and 3 bases from J, with 14 bases in between. This CDR3 is built from 16 residues. Germline CDR1 reads SGHTA; CDR2 reads FQGNSA.